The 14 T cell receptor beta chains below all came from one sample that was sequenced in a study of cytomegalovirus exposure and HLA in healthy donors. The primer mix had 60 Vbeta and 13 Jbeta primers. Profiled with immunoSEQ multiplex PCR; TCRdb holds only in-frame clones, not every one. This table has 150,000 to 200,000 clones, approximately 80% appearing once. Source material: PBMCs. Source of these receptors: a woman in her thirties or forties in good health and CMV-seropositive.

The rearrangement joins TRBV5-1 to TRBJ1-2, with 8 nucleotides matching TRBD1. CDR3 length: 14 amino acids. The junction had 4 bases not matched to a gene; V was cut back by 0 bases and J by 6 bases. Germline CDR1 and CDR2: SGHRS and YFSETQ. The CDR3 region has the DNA TGCGCCAGCAGCTTGGCAGGGGGCGGTCATGGCTACACCTTC. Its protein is CASSLAGGGHGYTF. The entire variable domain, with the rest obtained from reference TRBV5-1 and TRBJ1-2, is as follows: KAGVTQTPRYLIKTRGQQVTLSCSPISGHRSVSWYQQTPGQGLQFLFEYFSETQRNKGNFPGRFSGRQFSNSRSEMNVSTLELGDSALYLCASSLAGGGHGYTFGSGTRLTVV.

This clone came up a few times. CDR3 sequence (DNA): TGTGCCAGCAGCTCCGTAACAGGCAATCAGCCCCAGCATTTT. Residues: CASSSVTGNQPQHF. The chain joins TRBV7-2 to TRBJ1-5; D not certain. From germline, CDR1 is SGHTA and CDR2 FQGNSA. The CDR3 contains 14 residues. Trimming removed 4 bases at V and 2 bases at J, with 9 bases between.

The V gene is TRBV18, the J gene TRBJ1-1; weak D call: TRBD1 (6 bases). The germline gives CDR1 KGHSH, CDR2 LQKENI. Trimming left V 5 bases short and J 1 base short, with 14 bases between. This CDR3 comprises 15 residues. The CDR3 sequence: CASSLGGAQNTEAFF. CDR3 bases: TGTGCCAGCTCATTGGGGGGGGCGCAGAACACTGAAGCTTTCTTT.

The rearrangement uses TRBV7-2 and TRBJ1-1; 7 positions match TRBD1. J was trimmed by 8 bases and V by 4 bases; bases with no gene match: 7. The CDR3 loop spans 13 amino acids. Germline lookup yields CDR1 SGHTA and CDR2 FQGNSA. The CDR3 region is CASSYKKGAEAFF. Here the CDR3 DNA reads TGTGCCAGCAGCTACAAGAAGGGGGCGGAAGCTTTCTTT.

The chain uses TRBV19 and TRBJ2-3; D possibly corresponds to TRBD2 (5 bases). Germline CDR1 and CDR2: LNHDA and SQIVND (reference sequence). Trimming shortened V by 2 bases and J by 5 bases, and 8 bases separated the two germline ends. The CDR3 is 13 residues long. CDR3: CASSITGEDTQYF. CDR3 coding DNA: TGTGCCAGTAGTATAACCGGGGAAGATACGCAGTATTTT.

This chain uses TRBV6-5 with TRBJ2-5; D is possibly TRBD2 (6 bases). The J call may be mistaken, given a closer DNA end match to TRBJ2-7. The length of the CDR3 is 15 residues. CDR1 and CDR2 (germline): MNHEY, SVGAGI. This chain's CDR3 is CASSEDGGISYEQYF. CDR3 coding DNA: TGTGCCAGCAGCGAGGATGGCGGGATCTCCTACGAGCAGTACTTC.

The CDR3 loop reads CASSSSLNTEAFF. Written as DNA, the CDR3 is TGTGCCAGCAGCTCGTCCTTGAACACTGAAGCTTTCTTT. This chain links TRBV7-8 with TRBJ1-1; no reliable D call. CDR1 SGHVS and CDR2 FQNEAQ come from the germline V gene. Trimming took off 4 bases at V and 0 bases at J, with 6 bases between the two ends. The CDR3 contains 13 residues.

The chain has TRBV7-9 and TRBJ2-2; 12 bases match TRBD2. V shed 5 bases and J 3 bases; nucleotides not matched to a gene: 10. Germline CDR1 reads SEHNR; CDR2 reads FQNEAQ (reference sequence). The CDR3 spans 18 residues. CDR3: CASSGGASGRVDTGELFF. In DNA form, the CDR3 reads TGTGCCAGCAGCGGAGGGGCTAGCGGGAGGGTTGACACCGGGGAGCTGTTTTTT.

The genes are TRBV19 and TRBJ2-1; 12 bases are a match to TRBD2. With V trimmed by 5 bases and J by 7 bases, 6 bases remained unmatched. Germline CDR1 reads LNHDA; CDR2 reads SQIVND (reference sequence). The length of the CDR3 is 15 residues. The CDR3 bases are TGTGCCAGTAGTTCCCTAGCGGGGGGGCCGAATGAGCAGTTCTTC. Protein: CASSSLAGGPNEQFF.

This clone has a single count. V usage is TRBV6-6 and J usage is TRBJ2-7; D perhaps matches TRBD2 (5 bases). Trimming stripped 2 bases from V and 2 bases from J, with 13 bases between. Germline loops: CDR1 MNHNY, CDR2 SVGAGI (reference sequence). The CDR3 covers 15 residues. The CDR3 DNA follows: TGTGCCAGCAGTTACCCCGGACGGGGAACCTACGAGCAGTACTTC. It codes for CASSYPGRGTYEQYF.

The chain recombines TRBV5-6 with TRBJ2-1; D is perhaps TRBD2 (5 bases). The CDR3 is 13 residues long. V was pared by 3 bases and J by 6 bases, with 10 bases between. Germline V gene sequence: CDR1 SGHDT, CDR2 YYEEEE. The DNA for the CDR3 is TGTGCCAGCAGCTGGACTGGTAGCAATGAGCAGTTCTTC. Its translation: CASSWTGSNEQFF. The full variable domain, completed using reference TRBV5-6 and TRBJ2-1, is DAGVTQSPTHLIKTRGQQVTLRCSPKSGHDTVSWYQQALGQGPQFIFQYYEEEERQRGNFPDRFSGHQFPNYSSELNVNALLLGDSALYLCASSWTGSNEQFFGPGTRLTVL.

CDR3 sequence reads: CASSERGNSNQPQHF. In nucleotides, the CDR3 is TGCGCCAGCAGTGAAAGGGGGAATAGCAATCAGCCCCAGCATTTT. The gene calls are TRBV10-2 and TRBJ1-5, with D possibly being TRBD1 (6 bases). Germline loops: CDR1 WSHSY, CDR2 SAAADI. The CDR3 extends over 15 amino acids. The V end lost 3 bases, the J end lost 0 bases, and 9 bases lay between the germline ends.

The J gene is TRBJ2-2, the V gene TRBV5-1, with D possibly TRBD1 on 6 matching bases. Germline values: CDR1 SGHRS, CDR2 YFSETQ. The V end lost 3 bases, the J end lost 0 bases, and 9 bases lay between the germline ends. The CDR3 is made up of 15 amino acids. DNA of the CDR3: TGCGCCAGCAGCTCCGGGACATCGAACACCGGGGAGCTGTTTTTT. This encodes CASSSGTSNTGELFF. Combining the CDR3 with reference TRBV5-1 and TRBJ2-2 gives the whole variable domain KAGVTQTPRYLIKTRGQQVTLSCSPISGHRSVSWYQQTPGQGLQFLFEYFSETQRNKGNFPGRFSGRQFSNSRSEMNVSTLELGDSALYLCASSSGTSNTGELFFGEGSRLTVL.

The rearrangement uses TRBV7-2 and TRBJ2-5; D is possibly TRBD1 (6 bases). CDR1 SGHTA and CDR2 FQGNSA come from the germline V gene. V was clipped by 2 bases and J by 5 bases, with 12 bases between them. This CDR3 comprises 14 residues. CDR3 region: CASSLNTGQETQYF. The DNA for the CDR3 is TGTGCCAGCAGCTTAAACACAGGACAGGAGACCCAGTACTTC.